This TCR beta chain was found in a study of T cell responses to AZD1222 COVID-19 vaccine. Points from the study as a whole: Baseline seropositivity occurred in only 5 to 7 AZD1222 recipients. Among spike-specific TCRs, nearly half reportedly target unmutated variant regions. Possibly, clonal diversity was underestimated; donors were largely white British and included more females.

The germline gives CDR1 KGHSH, CDR2 LQKENI. This CDR3 is 17 amino acids long. V gave up 4 bases and J gave up 0 bases; unmatched junction bases: 8. Comment on this clone: What it binds is not known.

Libraries were prepared by immunoSEQ multiplex PCR; TCRdb keeps only in-frame clonotypes and omits some of them. The sample includes roughly 110,000 clones, roughly 90% seen only once; the top ten take approximately 4.3%. The clonotype originates from an adult in good health. The chain carries TRBV18 and TRBJ2-1, with 8 bases matching TRBD1. Sequenced material: peripheral blood, taken on day 0 of AZD1222 vaccination. CDR3 DNA sequence: TGTGCCAGCTCACTTAATCAACAGGGGGACTCCTACAATGAGCAGTTCTTC. This codes for CASSLNQQGDSYNEQFF.